Presented here are 24 T cell receptor beta chains from one specimen sequenced in a study of blood T cell repertoires in COVID-19. Assay: immunoSEQ multiplex PCR; the TCRdb copy retains only in-frame clones and omits some. The sample consists of around 250,000 clones, about nine tenths of them appearing once. The specimen sequenced was PBMCs or T cells enriched from blood (not recorded which). The receptors originated from a man between 18 and 35 years old who had recovered from COVID-19.

This chain joins TRBV19 and TRBJ1-5, with 9 bases identical to TRBD1. With V trimmed by 7 bases and J by 3 bases, 7 bases remained unmatched. The CDR3 extends over 15 amino acids. Germline V gives CDR1 LNHDA, CDR2 SQIVND (reference sequence). The CDR3 bases are TGTGCCAGTACCCGGACAGGGGCGAACAATCAGCCCCAGCATTTT. Translated: CASTRTGANNQPQHF.

V is TRBV11-2 and J is TRBJ2-5; 13 nucleotides align to TRBD2. V lost 6 bases, J lost 2 bases, and 9 bases stayed unmatched. Germline assignment: CDR1 SGHAT and CDR2 FQNNGV. The CDR3 totals 17 residues. This CDR3 is CASSPTRLAGGQETQYF. CDR3 DNA sequence: TGTGCCAGCAGTCCAACCCGACTAGCGGGAGGACAAGAGACCCAGTACTTC.

This chain joins TRBV14 and TRBJ1-2, with TRBD1 identical over 10 bases. Losses at the gene ends were 6 bases for V and 4 bases for J; bases not matched to a gene: 2. This CDR3 has 13 residues. Germline values: CDR1 SGHDN, CDR2 FVKESK. The chain's CDR3 is CASSRQGAYGYTF. Written as DNA, the CDR3 is TGTGCCAGCAGTCGACAGGGGGCCTATGGCTACACCTTC.

This chain connects TRBV18 to TRBJ2-5; D is undetermined. Germline assignment: CDR1 KGHSH and CDR2 LQKENI. V was pared by 3 bases and J by 5 bases, with 13 bases between. The CDR3 runs to 14 residues. The CDR3 coding sequence is TGTGCCAGCTCACCGAGGAGACCTCAGGAGACCCAGTACTTC. Protein sequence: CASSPRRPQETQYF.

The chain carries TRBV4-2 and TRBJ2-3, with TRBD1 as a possible D gene (6 bases). The V gene lost 1 base and the J gene lost 6 bases, with 17 bases spanning the gap. The CDR3 is made up of 16 amino acids. Germline-derived CDR1 and CDR2 are LGHNA and YNFKEQ. CDR3 protein: CASSQASRGRGDTQYF. The DNA of the CDR3 is TGTGCCAGCAGCCAAGCTTCGAGGGGGAGAGGGGATACGCAGTATTTT.

In DNA form, the CDR3 reads TGCGCCAGCAGTCAATCCCGGTATGGCTACACCTTC. Translation gives CASSQSRYGYTF. The chain carries TRBV23-1 and TRBJ1-2; the D is unclear. TRBV23-1 is an ORF; its function is uncertain. This CDR3 is built from 12 residues. V lost 0 bases to trimming and J lost 5 bases, with 4 bases between them.

The chain has TRBV29-1 and TRBJ2-1; D is possibly TRBD1 (5 bases). Germline lookup yields CDR1 SQVTM and CDR2 ANQGSEA. Trimming stripped 0 bases from V and 3 bases from J, with 15 bases between. CDR3 length equals 16 residues. CDR3 coding DNA: TGCAGCGTTGAAGATCCCAACAGGACCCTCTACAATGAGCAGTTCTTC. It encodes CSVEDPNRTLYNEQFF.

V usage is TRBV6-5 and J usage is TRBJ1-2, with 10 bases lining up with TRBD1. J was trimmed by 8 bases and V by 6 bases; bases with no gene match: 12. Per the germline V gene, CDR1 is MNHEY and CDR2 is SVGAGI. This CDR3 is 15 amino acids long. The CDR3 sequence: CASSGGQGSSLGYTF. The DNA for the CDR3 is TGTGCCAGCAGCGGGGGACAGGGGTCCTCTCTGGGCTACACCTTC.

The chain recombines TRBV28 with TRBJ2-1; D call uncertain. The germline V and J ends were trimmed by 7 bases and 0 bases, with 10 bases remaining between them. This CDR3 has 14 residues. Germline V gene lookup returns CDR1 MDHEN and CDR2 SYDVKM. The CDR3 loop reads CASTHGGSYNEQFF. The CDR3, as DNA: TGTGCCAGCACCCACGGTGGCTCCTACAATGAGCAGTTCTTC. The entire variable domain, with the rest obtained from reference TRBV28 and TRBJ2-1, is as follows: DVKVTQSSRYLVKRTGEKVFLECVQDMDHENMFWYRQDPGLGLRLIYFSYDVKMKEKGDIPEGYSVSREKKERFSLILESASTNQTSMYLCASTHGGSYNEQFFGPGTRLTVL.

The rearrangement links TRBV5-4 to TRBJ2-3; 10 positions agree with TRBD2. Germline values: CDR1 SGHNT, CDR2 YYREEE (reference sequence). Losses at the gene ends were 4 bases for V and 3 bases for J; bases not matched to a gene: 8. The CDR3 extends over 16 amino acids. The CDR3 spells CASSRRLAGATDTQYF. The DNA of the CDR3 is TGTGCCAGCAGCCGTCGGCTAGCGGGAGCGACAGATACGCAGTATTTT.

The V and J genes are TRBV7-9 and TRBJ2-3; TRBD2 matches at 7 bases. The CDR3 is made up of 16 amino acids. The germline V gene has CDR1 SEHNR and CDR2 FQNEAQ (reference sequence). Trimming took 1 base from V and 4 from J; bases not matched to a gene: 8. This CDR3 is CASSLGREYSPDTQYF. The CDR3 DNA is TGTGCCAGCAGCTTAGGGCGGGAGTATTCTCCAGATACGCAGTATTTT.

V usage is TRBV3-1 (or the pseudogene TRBV3-2) and J usage is TRBJ2-3; possibly TRBD1 for D (6 bases). Germline CDR1 LGHDT, CDR2 YNNKEL (reference sequence). The CDR3 covers 17 residues. Trimming took 0 bases from V and 6 from J, leaving 19 bases between them. The CDR3 sequence is CASSQEQDSLMLDTQYF. The CDR3 nucleotides read TGTGCCAGCAGCCAAGAACAGGACAGCCTTATGTTGGATACGCAGTATTTT.

The rearrangement uses TRBV20-1 and TRBJ2-1; TRBD2 matches 8 bases. CDR1 and CDR2 from the germline V gene are DFQATT and SNEGSKA (reference sequence). The V gene end was trimmed by 3 bases and the J gene end by 2 bases; junction bases not matched to a gene: 9. This CDR3 has 16 amino acids. The DNA of the CDR3 is TGCAGTGCTAGTCCGAAGGGTAGCGGGACCTACAATGAGCAGTTCTTC. Translation gives CSASPKGSGTYNEQFF.

The table lists this clone with a few counts. The genes are TRBV9 and TRBJ2-1; the D is unclear. V lost 3 bases, J lost 12 bases, and 19 bases lay in between. There are 14 residues in the CDR3. Germline assignment: CDR1 SGDLS and CDR2 YYNGEE. The CDR3 DNA is TGTGCCAGCAGCGCTACGAGGCCCGGAAGTCGGCAGTTCTTC. Its protein is CASSATRPGSRQFF. Full variable domain (outside the CDR3, taken from reference TRBV9 and TRBJ2-1): DSGVTQTPKHLITATGQRVTLRCSPRSGDLSVYWYQQSLDQGLQFLIQYYNGEERAKGNILERFSAQQFPDLHSELNLSSLELGDSALYFCASSATRPGSRQFFGPGTRLTVL.

The chain has TRBV7-8 and TRBJ2-1; 14 bases are shared with TRBD2. The CDR3 is 17 residues long. V trimming: 3 bases; J trimming: 9 bases; junction bases outside the gene matches: 10. Germline assignment: CDR1 SGHVS and CDR2 FQNEAQ. CDR3 coding DNA: TGTGCCAGCAGCTTTGCGACTAGCGGGGGGGTCGTGGGTGAGCAGTTCTTC. Amino acid sequence: CASSFATSGGVVGEQFF.

The CDR3 nucleotides read TGTGCCAGCAGCCCCGCTAGCGGGGGGGCATATACGCAGTATTTT. Protein product: CASSPASGGAYTQYF. V usage is TRBV7-2 and J usage is TRBJ2-3, with TRBD2 matching 12 bases. CDR3 length equals 15 residues. Germline CDR1 SGHTA, CDR2 FQGNSA. V lost 5 bases to trimming and J lost 7 bases; unmatched junction nucleotides: 7.

There are many counts of this clone. The chain couples TRBV6-4 to TRBJ2-1; the D gene is possibly TRBD1 (5 bases). V was pared by 0 bases and J by 4 bases, with 10 bases between. Germline V gives CDR1 MRHNA, CDR2 SNTAGT. This CDR3 is built from 15 residues. This chain's CDR3 is CASSDSGAEYNEQFF. In DNA form, the CDR3 reads TGTGCCAGCAGTGACTCAGGGGCTGAGTACAATGAGCAGTTCTTC.

This chain connects TRBV7-2 to TRBJ2-1, with D possibly being TRBD2 (6 bases). CDR1 SGHTA and CDR2 FQGNSA come from the germline V gene. The CDR3 spans 13 residues. Trimming shortened V by 5 bases and J by 7 bases, and 12 bases separated the two germline ends. This CDR3 reads CASSPDRENEQFF. CDR3 coding DNA: TGTGCCAGCAGCCCCGACCGGGAGAATGAGCAGTTCTTC.

V and J are TRBV30 and TRBJ2-1, with TRBD2 matching over 13 bases. Germline V gene lookup returns CDR1 GTSNPN and CDR2 SVGIG (reference sequence). V was clipped by 4 bases and J by 2 bases; unmatched bases: 11. The CDR3 covers 18 residues. The CDR3 loop is CAWKNSWTSGRAYNEQFF. CDR3 DNA: TGTGCCTGGAAAAACTCTTGGACTAGCGGGAGAGCCTACAATGAGCAGTTCTTC.

In nucleotides, the CDR3 is TGTGCCAGTAGTGGGACAGTAAACAATCAGCCCCAGCATTTT. Its protein is CASSGTVNNQPQHF. The gene calls are TRBV19 and TRBJ1-5, with TRBD1 matching 7 bases. The CDR3 sequence is 14 residues long. The germline gives CDR1 LNHDA, CDR2 SQIVND (reference sequence). V trimming: 5 bases; J trimming: 3 bases; junction bases outside the gene matches: 4.

The table lists this clone with a count of one. This chain links TRBV2 with TRBJ1-6, with 8 bases matching TRBD1. CDR1 is SNHLY and CDR2 is FYNNEI in the germline V gene. The length of the CDR3 is 17 residues. After removal of 6 bases from V and 3 bases from J, the junction contained 10 bases not matched to a gene. CDR3 DNA: TGTGCCAGCAGCCTCGACAGGGGAGCGGGCTATAATTCACCCCTCCACTTT. Its translation: CASSLDRGAGYNSPLHF. The whole variable domain, remainder taken from reference TRBV2 and TRBJ1-6, is EPEVTQTPSHQVTQMGQEVILRCVPISNHLYFYWYRQILGQKVEFLVSFYNNEISEKSEIFDDQFSVERPDGSNFTLKIRSTKLEDSAMYFCASSLDRGAGYNSPLHFGNGTRLTVT.

This sequence joins TRBV18 and TRBJ2-7; 10 bases agree with TRBD2. CDR1 is KGHSH and CDR2 is LQKENI in the germline V gene. Losses at the gene ends were 3 bases for V and 2 bases for J; bases not matched to a gene: 7. This CDR3 comprises 16 residues. CDR3: CASSPEGLALPYEQYF. In nucleotides, the CDR3 is TGTGCCAGCTCACCTGAGGGACTAGCGTTACCCTACGAGCAGTACTTC.

This chain connects TRBV3-1 (or the pseudogene TRBV3-2) to TRBJ2-3; tentative D call: TRBD2 (6 bases). This CDR3 contains 18 residues. V shed 0 bases and J shed 2 bases, with 18 bases lying between them. Germline assignment: CDR1 LGHDT and CDR2 YNNKEL (reference sequence). The CDR3 reads CASSQESLRLGNTDTQYF. The DNA of the CDR3 is TGTGCCAGCAGCCAAGAATCACTCCGACTAGGAAACACAGATACGCAGTATTTT.

This chain links TRBV27 with TRBJ1-1, with a possible D match to TRBD1 (5 bases). The CDR3 has 15 residues. V lost 3 bases to trimming and J lost 0 bases, with 11 bases between them. In germline, CDR1 is MNHEY, CDR2 SMNVEV (reference sequence). The CDR3 bases are TGTGCCAGCAGTTTCGGGGGGGGATTGAACACTGAAGCTTTCTTT. Translating it yields CASSFGGGLNTEAFF.